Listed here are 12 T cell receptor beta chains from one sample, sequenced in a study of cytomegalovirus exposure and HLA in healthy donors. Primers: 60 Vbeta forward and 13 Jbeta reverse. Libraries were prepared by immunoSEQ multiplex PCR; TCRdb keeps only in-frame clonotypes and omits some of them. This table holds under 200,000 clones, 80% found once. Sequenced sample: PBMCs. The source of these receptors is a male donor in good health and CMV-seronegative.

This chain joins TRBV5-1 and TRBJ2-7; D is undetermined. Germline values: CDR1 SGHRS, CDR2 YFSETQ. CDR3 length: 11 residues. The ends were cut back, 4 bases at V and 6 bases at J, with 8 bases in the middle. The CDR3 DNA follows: TGCGCCAGCAGCGGCCAGGCCGAGCAGTACTTC. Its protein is CASSGQAEQYF. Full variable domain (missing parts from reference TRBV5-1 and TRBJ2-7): KAGVTQTPRYLIKTRGQQVTLSCSPISGHRSVSWYQQTPGQGLQFLFEYFSETQRNKGNFPGRFSGRQFSNSRSEMNVSTLELGDSALYLCASSGQAEQYFGPGTRLTVT.

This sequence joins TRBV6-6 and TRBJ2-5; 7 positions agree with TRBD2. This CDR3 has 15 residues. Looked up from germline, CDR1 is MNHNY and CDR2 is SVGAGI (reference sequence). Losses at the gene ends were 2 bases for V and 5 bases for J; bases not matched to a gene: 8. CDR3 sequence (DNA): TGTGCCAGCAGTTACGGTCCAGCGGGGCGCGAGACCCAGTACTTC. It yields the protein CASSYGPAGRETQYF.

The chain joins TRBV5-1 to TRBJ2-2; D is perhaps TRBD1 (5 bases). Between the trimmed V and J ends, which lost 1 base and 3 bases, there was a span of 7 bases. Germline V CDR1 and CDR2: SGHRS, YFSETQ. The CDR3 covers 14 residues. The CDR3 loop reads CASSLLGDTGELFF. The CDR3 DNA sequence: TGCGCCAGCAGCTTGCTAGGGGACACCGGGGAGCTGTTTTTT.

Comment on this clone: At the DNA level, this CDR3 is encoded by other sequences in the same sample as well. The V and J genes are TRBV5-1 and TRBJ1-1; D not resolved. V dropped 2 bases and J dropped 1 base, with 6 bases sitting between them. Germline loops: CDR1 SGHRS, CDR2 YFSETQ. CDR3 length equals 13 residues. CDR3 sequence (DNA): TGCGCCAGCAGCTTAACAGCGAACACTGAAGCTTTCTTT. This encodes CASSLTANTEAFF.

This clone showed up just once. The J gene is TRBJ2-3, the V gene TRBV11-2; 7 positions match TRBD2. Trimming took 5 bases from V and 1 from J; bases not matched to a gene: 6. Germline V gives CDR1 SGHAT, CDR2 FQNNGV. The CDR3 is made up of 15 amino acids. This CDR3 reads CASSPRGVGTDTQYF. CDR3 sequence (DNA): TGTGCCAGCAGCCCTCGGGGGGTTGGCACAGATACGCAGTATTTT.

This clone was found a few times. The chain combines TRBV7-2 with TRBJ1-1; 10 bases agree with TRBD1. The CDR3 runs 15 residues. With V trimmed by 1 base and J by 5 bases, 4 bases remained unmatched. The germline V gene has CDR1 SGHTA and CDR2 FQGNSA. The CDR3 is CASSLETGGWTEAFF. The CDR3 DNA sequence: TGTGCCAGCAGCTTAGAGACAGGGGGCTGGACTGAAGCTTTCTTT.

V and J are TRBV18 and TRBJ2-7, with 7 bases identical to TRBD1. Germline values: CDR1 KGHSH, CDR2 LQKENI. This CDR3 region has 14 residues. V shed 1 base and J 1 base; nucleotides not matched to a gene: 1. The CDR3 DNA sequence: TGTGCCAGCTCACCACGGGACAGTTCCTACGAGCAGTACTTC. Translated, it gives CASSPRDSSYEQYF. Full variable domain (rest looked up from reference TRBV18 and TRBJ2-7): NAGVMQNPRHLVRRRGQEARLRCSPMKGHSHVYWYRQLPEEGLKFMVYLQKENIIDESGMPKERFSAEFPKEGPSILRIQQVVRGDSAAYFCASSPRDSSYEQYFGPGTRLTVT.

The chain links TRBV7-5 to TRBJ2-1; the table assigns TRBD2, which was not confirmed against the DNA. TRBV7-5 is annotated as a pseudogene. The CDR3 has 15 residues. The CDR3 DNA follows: TGTGTCAGAAGCCCGGGAGGGGGCAAGAACAATGAGCAGTTCTTC. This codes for CVRSPGGGKNNEQFF.

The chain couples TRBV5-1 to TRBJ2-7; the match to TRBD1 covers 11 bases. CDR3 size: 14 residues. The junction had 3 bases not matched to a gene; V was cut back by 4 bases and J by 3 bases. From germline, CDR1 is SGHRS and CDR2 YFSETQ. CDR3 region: CASSVGQGGYEQYF. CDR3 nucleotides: TGCGCCAGCAGCGTGGGACAGGGGGGCTACGAGCAGTACTTC.

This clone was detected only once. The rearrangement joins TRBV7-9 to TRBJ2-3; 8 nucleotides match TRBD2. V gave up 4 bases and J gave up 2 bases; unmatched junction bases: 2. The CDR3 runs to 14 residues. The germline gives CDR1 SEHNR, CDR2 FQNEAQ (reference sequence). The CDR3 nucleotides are TGTGCCAGCAGCTCGGGGGGGAACACAGATACGCAGTATTTT. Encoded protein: CASSSGGNTDTQYF.

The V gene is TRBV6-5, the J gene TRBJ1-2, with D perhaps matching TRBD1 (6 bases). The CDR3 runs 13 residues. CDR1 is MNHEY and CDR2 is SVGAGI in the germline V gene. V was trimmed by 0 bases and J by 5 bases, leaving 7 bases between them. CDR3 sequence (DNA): TGTGCCAGCAGTTACTCGCAGGGGTATGGCTACACCTTC. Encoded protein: CASSYSQGYGYTF.

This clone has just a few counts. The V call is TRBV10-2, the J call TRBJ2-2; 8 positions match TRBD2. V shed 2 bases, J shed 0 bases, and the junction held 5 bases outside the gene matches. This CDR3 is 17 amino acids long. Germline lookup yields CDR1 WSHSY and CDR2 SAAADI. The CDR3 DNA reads TGCGCCAGCAGTGAGGTAGCGGGGCGATCGAACACCGGGGAGCTGTTTTTT. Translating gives CASSEVAGRSNTGELFF.